What follows are 14 T cell receptor beta chains derived from one specimen sequenced in a study of cytomegalovirus exposure and HLA in healthy donors. Both 60 Vbeta primers and 13 Jbeta primers went into the PCR. Clones were read by immunoSEQ multiplex PCR, and TCRdb kept only the in-frame ones, dropping some. The data hold about 82,000 clones, with 70% to 90% observed a single time. The sequenced sample was PBMCs. The receptors stem from a man between 18 and 35 years old in good health and CMV-seronegative.

This sequence joins TRBV5-1 and TRBJ2-7, with 7 bases lining up with TRBD1. This CDR3 region has 14 residues. J was trimmed by 9 bases and V by 3 bases; bases with no gene match: 12. Germline CDR1 and CDR2: SGHRS and YFSETQ. CDR3 in DNA: TGCGCCAGCAGCTGGGGTCGGACAGGATGTGGGCAGTACTTC. It codes for CASSWGRTGCGQYF.

The CDR3 DNA follows: TGTGCCAGCAGCTTCCAAAGCGGGGTGAGCTCCTACGAGCAGTACTTC. This sequence encodes CASSFQSGVSSYEQYF. This chain uses TRBV11-2 with TRBJ2-7, with 7 positions matching TRBD2. Trimming took 3 bases from V and 0 from J; bases not matched to a gene: 8. The CDR3 spans 16 residues. CDR1 is SGHAT and CDR2 is FQNNGV in the germline V gene. The variable domain in full, with the rest retrieved from reference TRBV11-2 and TRBJ2-7, is EAGVAQSPRYKIIEKRQSVAFWCNPISGHATLYWYQQILGQGPKLLIQFQNNGVVDDSQLPKDRFSAERLKGVDSTLKIQPAKLEDSAVYLCASSFQSGVSSYEQYFGPGTRLTVT.

This clone was seen a few times. The chain uses TRBV28 and TRBJ1-1; a possible D gene is TRBD1 (5 bases). Trimming pared 0 bases from V and 5 bases from J, leaving 13 bases between. The CDR3 covers 15 residues. Per the germline V gene, CDR1 is MDHEN and CDR2 is SYDVKM. CDR3 region: CASSLWGGALTEAFF. CDR3 coding DNA: TGTGCCAGCAGTTTATGGGGAGGGGCCCTGACTGAAGCTTTCTTT.

The rearrangement joins TRBV27 to TRBJ2-7, with D possibly being TRBD2 (5 bases). Trimming stripped 8 bases from V and 0 bases from J, with 8 bases between. This CDR3 is built from 12 residues. The germline V gene has CDR1 MNHEY and CDR2 SMNVEV (reference sequence). The CDR3 DNA follows: TGTGCCAGCGGTGACTACTCCTACGAGCAGTACTTC. It is translated as CASGDYSYEQYF.

Written as DNA, the CDR3 is TGTGCCAGCAGCCGGACTAGCGCCGAGTCCTACGAGCAGTACTTC. Encoded protein: CASSRTSAESYEQYF. This chain joins TRBV7-3 and TRBJ2-7, with TRBD2 identical over 9 bases. Germline V gene data show CDR1 as SGHTA and CDR2 as FQGTGA. The length of the CDR3 is 15 residues. Losses at the gene ends were 5 bases for V and 1 base for J; bases not matched to a gene: 6.

The CDR3 nucleotides are TGTGCCAGCAGACCAGCGGGCGGATACGAGCAGTACTTC. This sequence encodes CASRPAGGYEQYF. The J gene is TRBJ2-7, the V gene TRBV21-1; the table gives TRBD2 as D, unverified against the DNA. TRBV21-1 is classified as a pseudogene. CDR3 length: 13 residues.

This chain connects TRBV29-1 to TRBJ2-1; TRBD2 matches at 9 bases. Germline V lookup: CDR1 SQVTM, CDR2 ANQGSEA. Germline trimming cut 6 bases from V and 5 bases from J; bases unmatched to any gene: 11. The CDR3 has 15 residues. CDR3 sequence: CSVRLAAKPNNEQFF. As DNA, the CDR3 is TGCAGCGTGAGACTAGCGGCCAAGCCCAACAATGAGCAGTTCTTC.

The chain combines TRBV29-1 with TRBJ1-1; 8 positions match TRBD1. Germline V CDR1 and CDR2: SQVTM, ANQGSEA. This CDR3 has 14 residues. After removal of 5 bases from V and 4 bases from J, the junction contained 9 bases not matched to a gene. CDR3 residues: CSVSHQGAVTEAFF. The CDR3, as DNA: TGCAGCGTTTCCCATCAGGGGGCGGTCACTGAAGCTTTCTTT.

J is TRBJ1-2 and V is TRBV29-1; a weak D match, TRBD1 (6 bases). The ends were cut back, 5 bases at V and 0 bases at J, with 7 bases in the middle. The germline V gene has CDR1 SQVTM and CDR2 ANQGSEA. The CDR3 loop spans 12 amino acids. The CDR3 bases are TGCAGCGTTCACAGGGCTAACTATGGCTACACCTTC. Amino acid sequence: CSVHRANYGYTF.

This clone was recorded only once. The chain couples TRBV9 to TRBJ1-3, with D possibly matching TRBD1 (5 bases). With 4 bases removed from V and 0 bases from J, the gap between germline ends came to 14 bases. CDR3 length: 16 amino acids. CDR1 and CDR2 from the germline V gene are SGDLS and YYNGEE. The CDR3 loop is CASSPQQGGSGNTIYF. The CDR3 region has the DNA TGTGCCAGCAGCCCCCAGCAGGGAGGCTCTGGAAACACCATATATTTT.

The V call is TRBV4-1, the J call TRBJ2-4, with 9 bases lining up with TRBD1. V dropped 2 bases and J dropped 4; count of bases not matched to a gene: 12. The CDR3 spans 18 residues. Germline CDR1 is MGHRA and CDR2 is YSYEKL. Here the CDR3 DNA reads TGCGCCAGCAGCCAAACGTCAACCCCCGGGACAGGGAAAAACATTCAGTACTTC. Translating gives CASSQTSTPGTGKNIQYF.

The rearrangement uses TRBV5-4 and TRBJ1-3, with 8 bases fitting TRBD1. The CDR3 has 15 amino acids. Germline CDR1 reads SGHNT; CDR2 reads YYREEE (reference sequence). Losses at the gene ends were 2 bases for V and 7 bases for J; bases not matched to a gene: 8. The CDR3 is CASSFRGRDKNTIYF. CDR3 coding DNA: TGTGCCAGCAGCTTCAGGGGGCGAGATAAGAACACCATATATTTT. Full variable domain (missing parts from reference TRBV5-4 and TRBJ1-3): ETGVTQSPTHLIKTRGQQVTLRCSSQSGHNTVSWYQQALGQGPQFIFQYYREEENGRGNFPPRFSGLQFPNYSSELNVNALELDDSALYLCASSFRGRDKNTIYFGEGSWLTVV.

The rearrangement uses TRBV28 and TRBJ2-7; D ambiguous. This CDR3 comprises 13 residues. Germline V lookup: CDR1 MDHEN, CDR2 SYDVKM. The V end was cut by 4 bases, the J end by 1 base, with 8 bases between. The chain's CDR3 is CASSSRNSYEQYF. CDR3 sequence (DNA): TGTGCCAGCAGTTCCAGGAATTCCTACGAGCAGTACTTC.

This clone has more than one count but fewer than ten. The chain combines TRBV7-9 with TRBJ2-7; D is perhaps TRBD2 (6 bases). The CDR3 is 13 residues long. The germline V gene encodes CDR1 SEHNR and CDR2 FQNEAQ (reference sequence). The V end was cut by 3 bases, the J end by 4 bases, with 10 bases between. As DNA, the CDR3 is TGTGCCAGCAGCTTTCGCGGGGCGTACGAGCAGTACTTC. Protein: CASSFRGAYEQYF.